A single sample is the source of the 24 T cell receptor beta chains below, sequenced in a study of tumor-infiltrating lymphocytes in primary liver carcinoma. Co-extraction of both nucleic acids (RNA and DNA) used about 19-33 mg of unsorted bulk tissue. The input was 400 to 500 ng total RNA; TCR beta cDNA was made from it with a constant-region primer. Construction of TCR beta libraries relied on three successive nested multiplex PCR rounds employing slightly modified ARM-PCR. The first two PCR rounds used TRBV1-TRBV30 forward primers with a C-beta reverse primer, 10 to 11 cycles each. TCRdb called the multiplex PCR reads again in MiXCR, with one record for every CDR3 protein. The table lists approximately 73,000 distinct CDR3 sequences, 71% of them singletons, with roughly an eighth in the top ten. The source material was liver tumor tissue from sampling region 4. Described subset: tumor region T4, right-lateral pole. All receptors derive from a woman aged 55-75 years with primary liver carcinoma and hepatitis B virus infection.

The chain employs TRBV6-1 and TRBJ2-1; 7 nucleotides agree with TRBD1. The germline CDR1 and CDR2 sequences are MNHNS and SASEGT. V lost 11 bases to trimming and J lost 9 bases; unmatched junction nucleotides: 22. This CDR3 comprises 16 residues. The CDR3 loop reads CAGYLTGTEGLGEQFF. DNA of the CDR3: TGTGCCGGCTACCTCACCGGGACAGAGGGTTTAGGTGAGCAGTTCTTC.

Of note for this clonotype: The junction shows a germline mismatch at one end, possibly a read error. The rearrangement joins TRBV25-1 to TRBJ1-6; TRBD1 aligns across 7 bases. CDR1 and CDR2 from the germline V gene are MGHDK and SYGVNS. The CDR3 runs to 16 residues. The CDR3 region has the DNA TGTGCCAGCAGTCCTCCGGGACAGCCCTATAATTCAACCCTCCACTTT. Residues: CASSPPGQPYNSTLHF.

As for this clonotype: The junction and the germline gene differ at one end; a read error may be behind it. The chain joins TRBV28 to TRBJ2-7, with D possibly matching TRBD1 (6 bases). Looked up from germline, CDR1 is MDHEN and CDR2 is SYDVKM. The CDR3 spans 14 residues. The CDR3 DNA follows: TGTGCCAGTAGTTCGACAGGTGCACCCCACCGGCAGTACTTC. Amino acid sequence: CASSSTGAPHRQYF.

CDR3 amino acids: CANSQVTSGRAEETQYF. DNA of the CDR3: TGTGCCAACAGCCAAGTGACTAGCGGGAGGGCCGAAGAGACCCAGTACTTC. The V gene is TRBV12-3 or TRBV12-4, the J gene TRBJ2-5; TRBD2 agrees at 14 bases. The CDR3 is 17 amino acids. V shed 10 bases, J shed 3 bases, and the junction held 13 bases outside the gene matches.

As concerns this clonotype: Given the absence of the conserved phenylalanine or tryptophan at the CDR3 end, a read error is likely. The chain uses TRBV11-2 and TRBJ2-7; no firm D call. Trimming took off 7 bases at V and 2 bases at J, with 18 bases between the two ends. Per the germline V gene, CDR1 is SGHAT and CDR2 is FQNNGV. This CDR3 region has 15 residues. The CDR3 loop is CASTIGRIATYEQYL. The CDR3 region has the DNA TGTGCCAGCACCATCGGACGGATCGCTACCTACGAGCAGTACTTA.

As for this clonotype: Germline and junction disagree at one end, which may indicate a read error. The rearrangement joins TRBV29-1 to TRBJ1-2; 8 positions match TRBD1. Per the germline V gene, CDR1 is SQVTM and CDR2 is ANQGSEA. This CDR3 spans 14 amino acids. CDR3 amino acids: CSVVDRGFNRGYIF. The CDR3 DNA sequence: TGCAGCGTTGTTGACAGGGGATTTAATAGGGGCTACATCTTC. The variable domain in full, completed from reference TRBV29-1 and TRBJ1-2, reads SAVISQKPSRDICQRGTSLTIQCQVDSQVTMMFWYRQQPGQSLTLIATANQGSEATYESGFVIDKFPISRPNLTFSTLTVSNMSPEDSSIYLCSVVDRGFNRGYIFGSGTRLTVV.

Concerning this clonotype: Relative to the germline gene, one junction end is altered; a read error may explain this. The CDR3 DNA reads as TGTGTCAGCAGCTTGACTGGAGTTGGGGCCAACGTCCTGACTTTC. Encoded protein: CVSSLTGVGANVLTF. This chain connects TRBV5-6 to TRBJ2-6, with D hard to call. From germline, CDR1 is SGHDT and CDR2 YYEEEE. There are 15 residues in the CDR3.

This chain links TRBV5-1 with TRBJ2-5; TRBD2 agrees at 8 bases. The CDR3 loop spans 16 amino acids. With 4 bases clipped from V and 5 bases from J, the junction kept 13 bases outside the gene matches. The germline V gene encodes CDR1 SGHRS and CDR2 YFSETQ. As DNA, the CDR3 is TGCGCCAGCAGCGTTGGACTAGCCCTCCTAGGGGAGACCCAGTACTTC. It codes for CASSVGLALLGETQYF.

About this clonotype itself: One base away lies a much larger clone, so this may be a sequencing read error. This rearrangement joins TRBV28 to TRBJ2-5, with D possibly being TRBD1 or TRBD2 (5 bases each). This CDR3 has 14 amino acids. The germline V gene encodes CDR1 MDHEN and CDR2 SYDVKM. CDR3 in DNA: TGTGCCACCAGTTATGAGGGGTTAGCAGAGACCCAGTACTTC. Translation gives CATSYEGLAETQYF.

Many counts were recorded for this clonotype. The V gene is TRBV2, the J gene TRBJ2-1; 9 positions agree with TRBD2. Germline CDR1 SNHLY, CDR2 FYNNEI. V trimming: 7 bases; J trimming: 0 bases; junction bases outside the gene matches: 7. This CDR3 has 16 amino acids. CDR3 in amino acids: CASIAGGLSSYNEQFF. In nucleotides, the CDR3 is TGTGCCAGCATTGCGGGAGGGCTGAGCTCCTACAATGAGCAGTTCTTC.

Remarks on this clonotype: A much larger clone sits a single nucleotide away, making a read error possible. The chain links TRBV28 to TRBJ2-7; D is unclear. This CDR3 contains 11 residues. Germline V gives CDR1 MDHEN, CDR2 SYDVKM. The CDR3 nucleotides are TGTGCCAACAGTACTCAGCGCGAGCAGTACTTC. Its protein is CANSTQREQYF.

The genes are TRBV29-1 and TRBJ2-7; TRBD2 matches 7 bases. The V segment lost 6 bases and the J segment 0 bases; nucleotides outside the gene matches: 2. The CDR3 loop spans 12 amino acids. Germline assignment: CDR1 SQVTM and CDR2 ANQGSEA. The CDR3 bases are TGCAGCGTCGGGGGGTCCTCCTACGAGCAGTACTTC. Its translation: CSVGGSSYEQYF.

A note on this clonotype: In this CDR3 the conserved last residue, phenylalanine or tryptophan, is missing, so a read error is likely. It is unclear where the CDR3 begins or ends on the DNA, so no DNA is shown, and the CDR3 is as TCRdb lists it. The chain carries TRBV11-1 and TRBJ2-3; the DNA was not used to check the table's D call, TRBD2. Inclusive of both ends, the CDR3 amounts to 14 amino acids. The germline CDR1 and CDR2 sequences are SGHAT and FQDESV (reference sequence). The CDR3 here is CASSLRRRAGESHL.

This clonotype came up once. The V gene is TRBV7-8, the J gene TRBJ2-3; D gene unclear. The CDR3 consists of 15 residues. Germline lookup yields CDR1 SGHVS and CDR2 FQNEAQ. Trimming stripped 5 bases from V and 2 bases from J, with 14 bases between. CDR3 sequence reads: CASSRDLDDTDTQYF. CDR3 bases: TGTGCCAGCAGCCGCGACTTGGACGACACAGATACGCAGTATTTT. Full variable domain (remainder filled in from reference TRBV7-8 and TRBJ2-3): GAGVSQSPRYKVAKRGQDVALRCDPISGHVSLFWYQQALGQGPEFLTYFQNEAQLDKSGLPSDRFFAERPEGSVSTLKIQRTQQEDSAVYLCASSRDLDDTDTQYFGPGTRLTVL.

A word on this clonotype: One end of the junction varies from germline; a read error may be responsible. The V call is TRBV11-2, the J call TRBJ2-4, with D perhaps TRBD2 (6 bases). This CDR3 spans 14 amino acids. Germline CDR1 SGHAT, CDR2 FQNNGV. CDR3 DNA: TGCGCCAGCAGCCTGGCGGGACCGAAAGACATTCAGTACTTC. Its protein is CASSLAGPKDIQYF.

This chain joins TRBV7-3 and TRBJ2-7; 8 nucleotides align to TRBD2. J gave up 3 bases and V 5 bases, and 9 bases lay outside the gene matches. The length of the CDR3 is 15 residues. Germline lookup yields CDR1 SGHTA and CDR2 FQGTGA. This chain's CDR3 is CASSPCGTSIYEQYF. The CDR3, as DNA: TGTGCCAGCAGCCCCTGCGGGACTAGTATCTACGAGCAGTACTTC.

As for this clonotype: The conserved final phenylalanine or tryptophan is absent from the CDR3, which likely points to a read error. The rearrangement links TRBV6-4 to TRBJ2-1; TRBD2 aligns across 12 bases. This CDR3 is built from 13 residues. CDR1 and CDR2 (germline): MRHNA, SNTAGT. Trimming removed 2 bases from V and 12 bases from J; junction bases left unmatched: 2. CDR3 coding DNA: TGTGCCAGCAGTGACGGACTAGCGGGAACGCAGTTCTCC. Its translation is CASSDGLAGTQFS.

A word on this clonotype: Compared with germline, one end of the junction differs, possibly owing to a read error. V usage is TRBV4-1 and J usage is TRBJ2-1; TRBD2 is a possible D gene (6 bases). The CDR3 is 17 residues long. Germline CDR1 is MGHRA and CDR2 is YSYEKL. CDR3 DNA sequence: TGCGCCAACAGCCAAACAACTAGTAGCGGACATTACAATGAGCAGTTCTTC. Translating gives CANSQTTSSGHYNEQFF.

Of note for this clonotype: Lacking the conserved final phenylalanine or tryptophan, this CDR3 likely reflects a read error. V gene TRBV7-9 combines with J gene TRBJ2-2; 7 bases map to TRBD2. From germline, CDR1 is SEHNR and CDR2 FQNEAQ (reference sequence). V trimming: 5 bases; J trimming: 2 bases; junction bases outside the gene matches: 8. This CDR3 is 16 amino acids long. The CDR3 reads CASSQWPGGNTGELFS. CDR3 sequence (DNA): TGTGCCAGCAGCCAATGGCCGGGGGGAAACACCGGGGAGCTGTTTTCT.

This clonotype was found once. The V and J genes are TRBV20-1 and TRBJ1-5; D might be TRBD1 (5 bases). In germline, CDR1 is DFQATT, CDR2 SNEGSKA (reference sequence). The ends were cut back, 3 bases at V and 2 bases at J, with 14 bases in the middle. The CDR3 spans 15 residues. CDR3 DNA sequence: TGCAGTGCTAGCATGGGGGTCGGGGGCAATCAGCCCCAGCATTTT. Translating gives CSASMGVGGNQPQHF.

The table lists this clonotype with a few counts. In this CDR3 the conserved last residue, phenylalanine or tryptophan, is missing, so a read error is likely. CDR3 sequence reads: CATLDRGSTDTQYL. The CDR3 region has the DNA TGTGCCACCTTAGACAGGGGTAGCACAGATACGCAGTATCTT. The genes are TRBV28 and TRBJ2-3; 8 bases line up with TRBD1. This CDR3 spans 14 amino acids. Germline CDR1 reads MDHEN; CDR2 reads SYDVKM. The J segment lost 0 bases and the V segment lost 10 bases, leaving 6 bases of the junction unmatched.

As concerns this clonotype: One end of the junction varies from germline; a read error may be responsible. This chain links TRBV11-2 with TRBJ2-1, with D hard to call. Germline lookup yields CDR1 SGHAT and CDR2 FQNNGV. CDR3 length equals 17 residues. The CDR3 here is CASSFTALRSSYNERFF. The CDR3 nucleotides read TGTGCCAGCAGTTTTACCGCACTGAGGAGCTCCTACAATGAGCGGTTCTTC. The full variable domain, with the rest looked up from reference TRBV11-2 and TRBJ2-1, is EAGVAQSPRYKIIEKRQSVAFWCNPISGHATLYWYQQILGQGPKLLIQFQNNGVVDDSQLPKDRFSAERLKGVDSTLKIQPAKLEDSAVYLCASSFTALRSSYNERFFGPGTRLTVL.

V and J are TRBV29-1 and TRBJ2-1, with D unclear. Germline V gene sequence: CDR1 SQVTM, CDR2 ANQGSEA. This CDR3 contains 13 residues. V was clipped by 2 bases and J by 3 bases, with 8 bases between them. CDR3 region: CSVESDNYNEQFF. In DNA form, the CDR3 reads TGCAGCGTTGAATCTGACAACTACAATGAGCAGTTCTTC.

A remark on this clonotype: A clone one base away is much larger, so this may be a read error. This chain links TRBV7-9 with TRBJ2-7; 7 positions match TRBD2. Germline V gene data show CDR1 as SEHNR and CDR2 as FQNEAQ (reference sequence). The CDR3 is made up of 13 amino acids. The DNA of the CDR3 is TGTGCCAACAGCTCCCAGCGGGACGGGGAGCAGTACTTC. Its protein product is CANSSQRDGEQYF.